This TCR beta chain comes out of a study of cytomegalovirus exposure and HLA in healthy donors. Primers: 60 Vbeta forward and 13 Jbeta reverse. The protocol was immunoSEQ multiplex PCR, while the TCRdb copy is restricted to in-frame clones and leaves out a portion. The data show over 150,000 clones, with around 77% seen just once and 1% held by the top ten. This clone was observed a single time. The CDR3 runs 16 residues. Germline values: CDR1 SGHTS, CDR2 YDEGEE. V lost 4 bases and J lost 4, with 21 bases in between. The sequencing input was PBMCs. This sequence originates from a woman in her fifties or sixties in good health and CMV-seropositive. This chain links TRBV5-8 with TRBJ2-7; tentatively, D is TRBD1 (5 bases). The CDR3 loop reads CASSEIQGETWYEQYF. The CDR3 region has the DNA TGTGCCAGCAGCGAAATCCAGGGTGAGACGTGGTACGAGCAGTACTTC. Combining the CDR3 with reference TRBV5-8 and TRBJ2-7 gives the whole variable domain EAGVTQSPTHLIKTRGQQATLRCSPISGHTSVYWYQQALGLGLQFLLWYDEGEERNRGNFPPRFSGRQFPNYSSELNVNALELEDSALYLCASSEIQGETWYEQYFGPGTRLTVT.